Here is one T cell receptor beta chain with its context. Its antigen is still unknown. The PCR employed 60 Vbeta primers together with 13 Jbeta primers. In the study's own analysis: Approximately 73 million unique TCR beta chains, roughly 12 million shared, were counted in a later analysis. TCRdb's copy holds only in-frame clones and misses some; the assay was immunoSEQ multiplex PCR. D and trimming come from the DNA, and the V and J calls and clone size come from that table. The repertoire holds around 120,000 clones, with around three quarters as singletons. These data are taken from a study of cytomegalovirus exposure and HLA in healthy donors. Study conclusions and caveats: Follow-up analysis later connected one missense variant in DCLRE1C with trimming of TCR beta V- and J-genes.

The V end was cut by 5 bases, the J end by 1 base, with 5 bases between. The CDR3 is made up of 11 amino acids. Germline lookup yields CDR1 DFQATT and CDR2 SNEGSKA (reference sequence). The receptor's source is an older woman in good health and CMV-seropositive. Sequenced: PBMCs. The chain uses TRBV20-1 and TRBJ1-1; D not resolved. CDR3 DNA sequence: TGCAGTGCTCCCGGGAACACTGAAGCTTTCTTT. Translation gives CSAPGNTEAFF.